Sequencing of this T cell receptor beta chain was carried out in a study of T cell responses to AZD1222 COVID-19 vaccine. Study at large: Second-dose intervals near 4 or 12 weeks were combined. The study, taken as a whole, reports: Increases in Spike-specific TCR breadth and depth were seen after two AZD1222 doses. Reportedly, close to half of spike-specific TCRs are directed against unmutated variant regions.

As regards this clone: Its antigen is unknown.

The germline CDR1 and CDR2 sequences are SGHKS and YYEKEE (reference sequence). V lost 2 bases, J lost 2 bases, and 17 bases lay in between. CDR3 length: 16 amino acids. Clones were read by immunoSEQ multiplex PCR, and TCRdb kept only the in-frame ones, dropping some. The sample yields roughly 100,000 clones, more than 85% seen once. The receptor was isolated from an adult in good health. The chain is built from TRBV5-5 and TRBJ2-7, with D possibly being TRBD2 (7 bases). The sample consisted of peripheral blood, taken on day 0 of AZD1222 vaccination. The CDR3 DNA reads as TGTGCCAGCAGCTTAGAAGGGGGAGGGGTTACCTACGAGCAGTACTTC. Translated: CASSLEGGGVTYEQYF.